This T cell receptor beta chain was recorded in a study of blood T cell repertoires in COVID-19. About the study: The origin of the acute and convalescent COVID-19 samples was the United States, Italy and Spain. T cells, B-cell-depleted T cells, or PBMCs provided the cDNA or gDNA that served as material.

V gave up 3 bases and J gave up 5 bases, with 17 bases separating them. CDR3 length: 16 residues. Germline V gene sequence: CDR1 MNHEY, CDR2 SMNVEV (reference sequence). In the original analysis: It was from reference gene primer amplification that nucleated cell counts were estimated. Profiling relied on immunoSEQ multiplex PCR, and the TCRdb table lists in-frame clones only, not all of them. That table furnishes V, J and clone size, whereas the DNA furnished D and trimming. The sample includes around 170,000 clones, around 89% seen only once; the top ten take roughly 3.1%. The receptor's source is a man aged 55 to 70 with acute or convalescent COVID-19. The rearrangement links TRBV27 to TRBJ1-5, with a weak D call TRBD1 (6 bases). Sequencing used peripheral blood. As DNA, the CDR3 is TGTGCCAGCAGTTTCATGGGGGCACAGGGAGATCAGCCCCAGCATTTT. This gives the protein CASSFMGAQGDQPQHF.